A single sample gave rise to the 32 T cell receptor beta chains below, sequenced in a study of T-cell memory formation after mild COVID-19. TCRdb passed the 5' RACE reads through MiXCR, listing each CDR3 protein once. The table shows fewer than 60,000 distinct CDR3 sequences, with roughly 27% occurring only once. The sequenced material came from PBMCs or a T cell subset sorted from them (not recorded which). These TCRs come from a man younger than 30 who had mild COVID-19 (a few samples of this study predate the infection). Cell type and time point are not known.

The chain is built from TRBV4-1 and TRBJ2-7, with 9 bases lining up with TRBD1. Per germline, CDR1 MGHRA and CDR2 YSYEKL. The CDR3 covers 16 residues. V dropped 5 bases and J dropped 0; count of bases not matched to a gene: 8. The CDR3 DNA reads TGCGCCAGCAGCAAAGGGTCGGGACAGGGCTCCTACGAGCAGTACGTC. Translating gives CASSKGSGQGSYEQYV.

The chain has TRBV5-1 and TRBJ2-1; D unclear. The CDR3 is made up of 15 amino acids. The ends were cut back, 4 bases at V and 4 bases at J, with 15 bases in the middle. Germline V gene data show CDR1 as SGHRS and CDR2 as YFSETQ. The CDR3, as DNA: TGCGCCAGCAGCCCTGACTCCCGGCATTACAATGAGCAGTTCTTC. This translates into CASSPDSRHYNEQFF.

This clonotype was seen more than once but under ten times. This chain joins TRBV24-1 and TRBJ2-3; 11 bases match TRBD1. J was trimmed by 4 bases and V by 5 bases; bases with no gene match: 13. This CDR3 is built from 18 residues. Germline CDR1 KGHDR, CDR2 SFDVKD. CDR3 nucleotide sequence: TGTGCCACCAGTGTCGCAGACGGACAGGGGGCTGAGTCAGATACGCAGTATTTT. It translates to CATSVADGQGAESDTQYF.

The chain recombines TRBV7-9 with TRBJ2-5; D possibly matches TRBD1 or TRBD2 (5 bases each). Germline loops: CDR1 SEHNR, CDR2 FQNEAQ (reference sequence). The germline V and J ends were trimmed by 4 bases and 6 bases, with 18 bases remaining between them. This CDR3 spans 15 amino acids. CDR3 sequence reads: CASSSTGTPAKTQYF. CDR3 sequence (DNA): TGTGCCAGCAGCTCCACCGGGACCCCAGCGAAGACCCAGTACTTC. The full variable domain, completed using reference TRBV7-9 and TRBJ2-5, is DTGVSQNPRHKITKRGQNVTFRCDPISEHNRLYWYRQTLGQGPEFLTYFQNEAQLEKSRLLSDRFSAERPKGSFSTLEIQRTEQGDSAMYLCASSSTGTPAKTQYFGPGTRLLVL.

The chain recombines TRBV27 with TRBJ1-5; a possible D gene is TRBD1 (6 bases). Trimming took 0 bases from V and 7 from J, leaving 16 bases between them. Germline CDR1 MNHEY, CDR2 SMNVEV (reference sequence). The CDR3 sequence is 16 residues long. The chain's CDR3 is CASSLSAGETGQPQHF. The CDR3 DNA is TGTGCCAGCAGTTTATCAGCAGGGGAGACGGGGCAGCCCCAGCATTTT.

The chain is built from TRBV2 and TRBJ1-2; D unclear. Looked up from germline, CDR1 is SNHLY and CDR2 is FYNNEI. This CDR3 is built from 11 residues. V dropped 5 bases and J dropped 12 bases, with 13 bases sitting between them. As DNA, the CDR3 is TGTGCCAGCAGTTTCTCAGGACTCCACACCTTC. This codes for CASSFSGLHTF.

This clonotype occurred a few times. The chain couples TRBV12-3 or TRBV12-4 to TRBJ2-3; a possible D gene is TRBD2 (5 bases). Trimming shortened V by 4 bases and J by 4 bases, and 12 bases separated the two germline ends. The CDR3 totals 14 residues. CDR3 in DNA: TGTGCCAGCAGTTGGTCGGGAAGATCAGATACGCAGTATTTT. This gives the protein CASSWSGRSDTQYF.

The chain uses TRBV4-3 and TRBJ2-5, with a tentative D call TRBD1 (5 bases). The CDR3 runs to 15 residues. V was cut by 3 bases and J by 5 bases, with 16 bases left in between. In germline, CDR1 is LGHNA, CDR2 YSLEER. The CDR3 DNA reads TGCGCCAGCAGCCAGTGGGAAGGGGAAGGGGAGACCCAGTACTTC. Translation gives CASSQWEGEGETQYF.

This clonotype was counted only a few times. The V gene is TRBV6-5, the J gene TRBJ2-7; D uncertain. Trimming shortened V by 6 bases and J by 5 bases, and 14 bases separated the two germline ends. Germline V lookup: CDR1 MNHEY, CDR2 SVGAGI. The CDR3 loop spans 13 amino acids. In nucleotides, the CDR3 is TGTGCCAGCAGACCCCGACCCTTGGACGAGCAGTACGTC. Its protein product is CASRPRPLDEQYV.

This clonotype has just a few counts. V gene TRBV9 combines with J gene TRBJ1-2; the D is unclear. The V end lost 3 bases, the J end lost 4 bases, and 19 bases lay between the germline ends. This CDR3 region has 16 residues. CDR1 and CDR2 from the germline V gene are SGDLS and YYNGEE. In nucleotides, the CDR3 is TGTGCCAGCAGCGCCCCACAGAGCACAAAGATCTATGGCTACACCTTC. Translated, it gives CASSAPQSTKIYGYTF.

This chain links TRBV30 with TRBJ2-7; 12 nucleotides align to TRBD1. Germline CDR1 reads GTSNPN; CDR2 reads SVGIG (reference sequence). This CDR3 is built from 14 residues. Unmatched junction bases numbered 3, after V lost 2 bases and J lost 4 bases. In DNA, the CDR3 is TGTGCCTGGAGTAGGGACAGGGGGCAGTACGAGCAGTACTTC. Encoded protein: CAWSRDRGQYEQYF.

This clonotype was counted a few times. J is TRBJ2-1 and V is TRBV6-2 or TRBV6-3; maybe TRBD2 (6 bases). This CDR3 is 15 amino acids long. The germline V gene has CDR1 MNHEY and CDR2 SVGEGT. Trimming took 5 bases from V and 5 from J, leaving 16 bases between them. CDR3 DNA: TGTGCCAGCAGTCGCCTGAGGGAGGCTGACAATGAGCAGTTCTTC. Translated, it gives CASSRLREADNEQFF.

This clonotype was seen only a few times. The chain couples TRBV4-1 to TRBJ2-5, with D possibly matching TRBD1 (6 bases). This CDR3 is 14 amino acids long. V gave up 1 base and J gave up 4 bases, with 10 bases separating them. CDR1 MGHRA and CDR2 YSYEKL come from the germline V gene. The CDR3 sequence is CASSQGAGAETQYF. In nucleotides, the CDR3 is TGCGCCAGCAGCCAAGGGGCAGGGGCAGAGACCCAGTACTTC.

CDR3 in amino acids: CASSQGLRTSGGDTDTQYF. Written as DNA, the CDR3 is TGCGCCAGCAGCCAAGGTCTTCGGACTAGCGGGGGGGACACAGATACGCAGTATTTT. The chain couples TRBV4-3 to TRBJ2-3, with 15 bases matching TRBD2. Germline CDR1 reads LGHNA; CDR2 reads YSLEER. V dropped 1 base and J dropped 2; count of bases not matched to a gene: 7. This CDR3 contains 19 residues.

This clonotype appeared a few times. This rearrangement joins TRBV10-2 to TRBJ1-5; D gene ambiguous. Germline V gene data show CDR1 as WSHSY and CDR2 as SAAADI. The CDR3 runs 13 residues. V lost 5 bases and J 13 bases, leaving 18 bases between the germline ends. The CDR3: CASSTLVESPQHF. Written as DNA, the CDR3 is TGCGCCAGCAGTACCCTCGTGGAGTCTCCTCAGCATTTT.

V usage is TRBV6-5 and J usage is TRBJ2-3; TRBD1 might be the D (5 bases). This CDR3 is built from 14 residues. Deletions cut 4 bases from V and 0 bases from J, with 8 bases between. CDR1 is MNHEY, CDR2 SVGAGI, per germline. The DNA for the CDR3 is TGTGCCAGCAGTTTGGGGCCAAGCACAGATACGCAGTATTTT. It specifies CASSLGPSTDTQYF.

This clonotype has a count of ten or more. This sequence joins TRBV11-2 and TRBJ2-5, with TRBD2 as a possible D gene (5 bases). Germline V gene lookup returns CDR1 SGHAT and CDR2 FQNNGV. The CDR3 totals 14 residues. Trimming removed 7 bases at V and 3 bases at J, with 15 bases between. The CDR3 reads CASNLAEAEETQYF. The DNA of the CDR3 is TGTGCCAGCAACCTCGCGGAGGCAGAAGAGACCCAGTACTTC.

This clonotype appeared a few times. The chain links TRBV20-1 to TRBJ2-7; D unresolved. Germline CDR1 DFQATT, CDR2 SNEGSKA (reference sequence). The CDR3 length is 11 residues. Deletions cut 3 bases from V and 12 bases from J, with 15 bases between. CDR3 sequence: CSASRLNQLYV. CDR3 nucleotides: TGCAGTGCTAGTCGGCTCAATCAACTGTACGTC.

This clonotype was detected a few times. The V and J genes are TRBV5-1 and TRBJ2-2; D is unresolved. The CDR3 contains 14 residues. Germline V CDR1 and CDR2: SGHRS, YFSETQ. Trimming pared 1 base from V and 1 base from J, leaving 5 bases between. CDR3 residues: CASSLLRNTGELFF. For the CDR3, the DNA is TGCGCCAGCAGCTTGTTGAGGAACACCGGGGAGCTGTTTTTT.

DNA for the CDR3: TGTGCCACTTTCGCTAGGGGACGGTCCTACGAGCAGTACTTC. It yields the protein CATFARGRSYEQYF. The V call is TRBV27, the J call TRBJ2-7, with D tentatively TRBD1 or TRBD2 (5 bases each). Deletions cut 10 bases from V and 1 base from J, with 17 bases between. Germline-derived CDR1 and CDR2 are MNHEY and SMNVEV (reference sequence). CDR3 length: 14 amino acids.

The gene calls are TRBV30 and TRBJ1-5; 7 nucleotides agree with TRBD1. This CDR3 has 14 residues. V gave up 2 bases and J gave up 4 bases; unmatched junction bases: 5. The germline V gene encodes CDR1 GTSNPN and CDR2 SVGIG (reference sequence). CDR3 residues: CAWSFGTENQPQHF. Here the CDR3 DNA reads TGTGCCTGGAGTTTCGGGACAGAGAATCAGCCCCAGCATTTT.

The chain carries TRBV12-3 or TRBV12-4 and TRBJ2-3; 11 bases line up with TRBD2. The CDR3 runs to 18 residues. Germline trimming cut 3 bases from V and 4 bases from J; bases unmatched to any gene: 12. The CDR3 sequence is CASSFNVGSGGVADTQYF. DNA of the CDR3: TGTGCCAGCAGTTTTAATGTTGGTAGCGGGGGGGTCGCAGATACGCAGTATTTT.

This clonotype was recorded only once. V and J are TRBV12-3 or TRBV12-4 and TRBJ2-7; TRBD1 matches at 8 bases. The CDR3 sequence is 16 residues long. V was pared by 3 bases and J by 4 bases, with 11 bases of the junction left unmatched. The CDR3 DNA is TGTGCCAGCAGTTTCAGGAGGGGCAGGGGGCGGTACGAGCAGTACTTC. It specifies CASSFRRGRGRYEQYF.

This clonotype has more than one count but fewer than ten. The rearrangement uses TRBV5-5 and TRBJ2-1; D is tentatively TRBD1 or TRBD2 (5 bases each). The CDR3 is made up of 16 amino acids. Germline values: CDR1 SGHKS, CDR2 YYEKEE (reference sequence). V lost 0 bases and J 6 bases, leaving 16 bases between the germline ends. The CDR3 DNA sequence: TGTGCCAGCAGCTTGGACCGGGACCGATCAGTCAATGAGCAGTTCTTC. Amino acids: CASSLDRDRSVNEQFF.

In its sample, this clonotype was seen a few times. This chain connects TRBV9 to TRBJ2-5, with D possibly TRBD2 on 5 matching bases. Germline-derived CDR1 and CDR2 are SGDLS and YYNGEE. The CDR3 totals 16 residues. Between the trimmed V and J ends, which lost 0 bases and 2 bases, there was a span of 14 bases. The CDR3 protein is CASSVEGWGVQETQYF. As DNA, the CDR3 is TGTGCCAGCAGCGTAGAGGGATGGGGAGTACAAGAGACCCAGTACTTC.

This chain uses TRBV7-9 with TRBJ1-5; D gene uncertain. Trimming removed 4 bases at V and 2 bases at J, with 9 bases between. From germline, CDR1 is SEHNR and CDR2 FQNEAQ (reference sequence). This CDR3 comprises 14 residues. DNA for the CDR3: TGTGCCAGCAGCTACAGTTTAGGCAATCAGCCCCAGCATTTT. It specifies CASSYSLGNQPQHF.

V usage is TRBV27 and J usage is TRBJ2-7; a possible D gene is TRBD1 (7 bases). The V and J ends lost 6 bases and 3 bases respectively, with 18 bases between them. Germline V gene lookup returns CDR1 MNHEY and CDR2 SMNVEV (reference sequence). The CDR3 spans 15 residues. The CDR3: CASSLSNRGGYEQYF. Written as DNA, the CDR3 is TGTGCCAGCAGCTTGTCTAACAGGGGAGGCTACGAGCAGTACTTC.

V gene TRBV28 combines with J gene TRBJ1-4; no firm D call. The V gene's germline CDR1 is MDHEN and CDR2 SYDVKM. The CDR3 length is 12 residues. V was trimmed by 6 bases and J by 8 bases, leaving 10 bases between them. The CDR3 region has the DNA TGTGCCAGCAGCCCGCAGAGAGAAAAACTGTTTTTT. This gives the protein CASSPQREKLFF.

This clonotype was counted ten times or more. The chain couples TRBV4-3 to TRBJ2-4, with D uncertain. The CDR3 is 13 amino acids. Germline CDR1 LGHNA, CDR2 YSLEER. V lost 1 base and J 5 bases, leaving 6 bases between the germline ends. The CDR3 loop reads CASSQGQQNIQYF. CDR3 coding DNA: TGCGCCAGCAGCCAAGGGCAGCAAAACATTCAGTACTTC.

The J gene is TRBJ2-5, the V gene TRBV20-1; a weak D match, TRBD2 (5 bases). Germline V gene data show CDR1 as DFQATT and CDR2 as SNEGSKA (reference sequence). CDR3 length equals 15 residues. Trimming took 3 bases from V and 1 from J, leaving 15 bases between them. This CDR3 is CSASVDGEVQETQYF. The CDR3 DNA follows: TGCAGTGCTAGTGTGGACGGGGAAGTCCAAGAGACCCAGTACTTC.

The chain has TRBV9 and TRBJ1-3, with TRBD1 as a possible D gene (6 bases). V lost 0 bases and J 4 bases, leaving 23 bases between the germline ends. CDR3 size: 19 residues. Germline CDR1 is SGDLS and CDR2 is YYNGEE. CDR3 sequence (DNA): TGTGCCAGCAGCGTAGTCGAGACCCCGGGACACCTCCGAGGAAACACCATATATTTT. Amino acids: CASSVVETPGHLRGNTIYF.

This clonotype has more than one count but fewer than ten. The chain combines TRBV10-3 with TRBJ1-1, with D unresolved. Trimming took off 7 bases at V and 0 bases at J, with 12 bases between the two ends. The germline V gene encodes CDR1 ENHRY and CDR2 SYGVKD. The CDR3 is 14 residues long. The CDR3 region is CAITGSSMNTEAFF. For the CDR3, the DNA is TGTGCCATCACCGGCAGTTCGATGAACACTGAAGCTTTCTTT.